The T cell receptor beta chain described here comes from a study of OX40 agonist ivuxolimab in advanced cancers. Libraries were prepared by immunoSEQ multiplex PCR; TCRdb keeps only in-frame clonotypes and omits some of them. Found here are roughly 68,000 clones, less than 95% of them singletons; the top ten hold approximately 1.1%. Germline V gene sequence: CDR1 MGHRA, CDR2 YSYEKL. CDR3 length: 15 residues. Trimming pared 0 bases from V and 4 bases from J, leaving 12 bases between. A history of autoimmune disease or systemic immunosuppression excluded patients. Blood sampling was done at baseline, cycle 4 day 1, and cycle 7 day 1.

The source is an adult with an advanced solid tumor such as melanoma, head and neck, liver or kidney cancer. The rearrangement joins TRBV4-1 to TRBJ1-1; no clear D. The sample here was CD4+ or CD8+ T cells sorted from blood, taken in a trial of the OX40 agonist ivuxolimab. The CDR3 DNA sequence: TGCGCCAGCAGCCAAGAAGAGGGCCCGGGCACTGAAGCTTTCTTT. It specifies CASSQEEGPGTEAFF.